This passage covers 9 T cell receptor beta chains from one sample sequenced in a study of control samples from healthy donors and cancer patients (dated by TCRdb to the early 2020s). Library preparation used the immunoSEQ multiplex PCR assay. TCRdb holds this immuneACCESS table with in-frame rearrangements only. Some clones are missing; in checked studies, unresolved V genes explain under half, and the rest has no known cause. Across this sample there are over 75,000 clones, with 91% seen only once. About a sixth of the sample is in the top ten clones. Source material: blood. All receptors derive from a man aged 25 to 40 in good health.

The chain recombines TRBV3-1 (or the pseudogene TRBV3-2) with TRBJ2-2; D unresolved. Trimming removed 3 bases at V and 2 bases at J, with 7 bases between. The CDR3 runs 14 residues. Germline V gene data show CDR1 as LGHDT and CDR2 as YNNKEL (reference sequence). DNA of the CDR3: TGTGCCAGCAGCCACAGCAGAAACACCGGGGAGCTGTTTTTT. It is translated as CASSHSRNTGELFF.

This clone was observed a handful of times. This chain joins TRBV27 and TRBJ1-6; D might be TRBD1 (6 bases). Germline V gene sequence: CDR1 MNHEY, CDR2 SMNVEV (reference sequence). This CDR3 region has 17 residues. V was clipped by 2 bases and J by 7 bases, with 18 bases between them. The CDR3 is CASSLQSSWGPNSPLHF. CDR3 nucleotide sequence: TGTGCCAGCAGTTTACAGTCATCGTGGGGGCCGAATTCACCCCTCCACTTT.

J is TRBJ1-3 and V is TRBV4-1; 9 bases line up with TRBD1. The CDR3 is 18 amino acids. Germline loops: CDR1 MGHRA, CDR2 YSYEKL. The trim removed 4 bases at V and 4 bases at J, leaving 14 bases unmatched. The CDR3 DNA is TGCGCCAGCAGCCCCCACCAGGGACAGGGATATACCGGAAACACCATATATTTT. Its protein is CASSPHQGQGYTGNTIYF.

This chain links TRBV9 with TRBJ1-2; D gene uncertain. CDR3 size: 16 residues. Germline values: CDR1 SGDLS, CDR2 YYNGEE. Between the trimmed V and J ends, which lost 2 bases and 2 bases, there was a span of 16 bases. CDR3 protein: CASSVGYEANNYGYTF. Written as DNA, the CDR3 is TGTGCCAGCAGCGTGGGGTATGAAGCAAACAACTATGGCTACACCTTC.

CDR3 sequence: CASSAEGGVGEQYF. CDR3 coding DNA: TGTGCCAGCAGCGCCGAAGGAGGGGTAGGCGAGCAGTACTTC. The chain has TRBV9 and TRBJ2-7; possibly TRBD2 for D (6 bases). The germline CDR1 and CDR2 sequences are SGDLS and YYNGEE. The CDR3 has 14 residues. V was clipped by 3 bases and J by 6 bases, with 16 bases between them.

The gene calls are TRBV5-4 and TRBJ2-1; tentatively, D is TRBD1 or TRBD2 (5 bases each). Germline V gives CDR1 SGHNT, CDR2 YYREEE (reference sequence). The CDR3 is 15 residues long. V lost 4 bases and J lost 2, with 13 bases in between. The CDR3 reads CASSPDSGPYNEQFF. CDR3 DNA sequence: TGTGCCAGCAGCCCCGACTCGGGGCCCTACAATGAGCAGTTCTTC.

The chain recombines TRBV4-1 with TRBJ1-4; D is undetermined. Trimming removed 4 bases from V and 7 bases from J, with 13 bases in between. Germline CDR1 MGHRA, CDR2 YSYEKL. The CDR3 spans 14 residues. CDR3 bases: TGCGCCAGCAGCCCAAGCGGGGTAGTTGAAAAACTGTTTTTT. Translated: CASSPSGVVEKLFF.

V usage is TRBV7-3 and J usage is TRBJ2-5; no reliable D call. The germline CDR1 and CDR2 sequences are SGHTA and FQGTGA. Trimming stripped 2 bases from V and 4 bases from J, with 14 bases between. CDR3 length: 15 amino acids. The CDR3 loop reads CASSLVPPRGETQYF. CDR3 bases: TGTGCCAGCAGCTTAGTCCCCCCCCGCGGAGAGACCCAGTACTTC.

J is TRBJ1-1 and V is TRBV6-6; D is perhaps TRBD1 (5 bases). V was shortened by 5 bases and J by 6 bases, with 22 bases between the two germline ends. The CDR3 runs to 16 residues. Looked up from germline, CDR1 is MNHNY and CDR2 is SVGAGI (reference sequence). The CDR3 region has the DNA TGTGCCAGCAGTCCCCCCGTGGGGCGGACGGGCTCTGAAGCTTTCTTT. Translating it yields CASSPPVGRTGSEAFF.